The clone carrying this TCR beta chain has more than one count but fewer than ten. V was shortened by 0 bases and J by 6 bases, with 11 bases between the two germline ends. The CDR3 covers 15 residues. Per the germline V gene, CDR1 is SGHTA and CDR2 is FQGTGA. The data stem from a study of molecular identifiers for immune sequencing clone quantification. Previously described methods with listed TCR primers produced the bulk TCR libraries. One entry per CDR3 protein, called by TCRdb with MiXCR from the PCR reads. The repertoire holds approximately 500,000 distinct CDR3 sequences, about a fifth seen once, with about 0.8% in the top ten. In the sort, naive CD8 T cells were defined as CD8+CD4-CCR7+CD45RA+.

This sequence was found in a human donor in good health. Some libraries in this study had Jurkat cell RNA spiked in. Sequencing was done on a sample of naive CD8+ T cells from blood, with Jurkat cell RNA spiked in. Subset defined: FACS-sorted CD8+CD4-CCR7+CD45RA+ naive T cells. J is TRBJ2-2 and V is TRBV7-3; maybe TRBD1 (6 bases). The CDR3 DNA is TGTGCCAGCAGCTTAACAGGGGGTAGGGCCGGGGAGCTGTTTTTT. This codes for CASSLTGGRAGELFF.